This paragraph reports one T cell receptor (beta chain). The antigen is unknown. This specimen comes from a study of identical twins. Findings of the study overall: Cross-sectional statistics underpinned the conclusions; the same donors were not followed.

TCRdb analysed the 5' RACE reads with MiXCR anew, one entry per CDR3 protein. The sample has a few hundred thousand distinct CDR3 sequences, roughly 12% seen once. Germline V gene lookup returns CDR1 SNHLY and CDR2 FYNNEI. The V end was cut by 7 bases, the J end by 2 bases, with 13 bases between. The CDR3 extends over 14 amino acids. The same data also went into a second study, on yellow fever vaccine responses in identical twins.

This clonotype originated in a woman between 18 and 29 years old in good health. The sample taken for sequencing was memory (CD45RO+) T cells sorted from blood. The chain links TRBV2 to TRBJ2-3; possibly TRBD1 for D (5 bases). CDR3 loop: CASTRQSNTDTQYF. CDR3 coding DNA: TGTGCCAGCACGAGACAGTCAAACACAGATACGCAGTATTTT.